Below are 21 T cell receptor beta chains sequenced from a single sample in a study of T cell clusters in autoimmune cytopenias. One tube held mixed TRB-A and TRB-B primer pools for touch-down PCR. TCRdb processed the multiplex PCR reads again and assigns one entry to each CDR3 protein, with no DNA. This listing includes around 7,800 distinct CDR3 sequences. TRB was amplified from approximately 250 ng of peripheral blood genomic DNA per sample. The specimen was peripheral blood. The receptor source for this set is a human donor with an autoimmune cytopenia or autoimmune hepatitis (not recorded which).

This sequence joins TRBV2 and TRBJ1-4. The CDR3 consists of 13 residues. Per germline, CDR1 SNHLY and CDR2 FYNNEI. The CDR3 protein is CASSGGVSEKLFF.

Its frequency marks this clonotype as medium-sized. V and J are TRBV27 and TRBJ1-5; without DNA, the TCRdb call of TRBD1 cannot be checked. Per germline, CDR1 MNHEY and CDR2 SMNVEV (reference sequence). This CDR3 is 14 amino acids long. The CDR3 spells CASSNRQNNQPQHF.

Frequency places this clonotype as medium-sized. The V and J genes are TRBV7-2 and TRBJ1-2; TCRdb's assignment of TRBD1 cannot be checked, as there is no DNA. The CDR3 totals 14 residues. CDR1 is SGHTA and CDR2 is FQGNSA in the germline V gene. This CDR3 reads CASSPGGQVSGYTF.

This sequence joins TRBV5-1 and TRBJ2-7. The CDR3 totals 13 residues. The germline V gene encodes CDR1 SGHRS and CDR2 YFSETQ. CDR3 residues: CASSLDRPYEQYF.

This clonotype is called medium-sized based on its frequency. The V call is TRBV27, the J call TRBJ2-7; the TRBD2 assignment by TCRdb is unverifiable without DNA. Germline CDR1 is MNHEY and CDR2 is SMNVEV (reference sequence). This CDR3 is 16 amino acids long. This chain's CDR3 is CASRGIRDPQPNEQYF.

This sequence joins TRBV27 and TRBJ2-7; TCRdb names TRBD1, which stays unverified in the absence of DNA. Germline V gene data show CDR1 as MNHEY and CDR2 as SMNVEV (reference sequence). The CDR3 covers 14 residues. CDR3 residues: CASSSRTGSSEQYF.

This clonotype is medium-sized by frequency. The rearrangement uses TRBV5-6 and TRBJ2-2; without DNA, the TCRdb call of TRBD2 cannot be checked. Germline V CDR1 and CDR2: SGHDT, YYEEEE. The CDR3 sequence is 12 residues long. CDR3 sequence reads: CASSRLVGELFF.

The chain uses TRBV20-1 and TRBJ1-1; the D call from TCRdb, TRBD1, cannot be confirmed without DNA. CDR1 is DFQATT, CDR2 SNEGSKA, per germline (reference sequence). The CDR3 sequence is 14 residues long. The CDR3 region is CSARPRGPRTEAFF.

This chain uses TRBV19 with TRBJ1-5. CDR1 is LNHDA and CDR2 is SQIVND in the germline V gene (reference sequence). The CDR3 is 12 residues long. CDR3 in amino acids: CASSHFSQPQHF.

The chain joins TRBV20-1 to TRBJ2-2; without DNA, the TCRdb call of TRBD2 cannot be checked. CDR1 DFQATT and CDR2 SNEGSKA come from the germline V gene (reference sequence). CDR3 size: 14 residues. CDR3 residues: CSARRGSNTGELFF.

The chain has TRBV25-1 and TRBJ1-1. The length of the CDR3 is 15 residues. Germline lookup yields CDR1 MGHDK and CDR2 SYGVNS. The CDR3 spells CASSEGWVVLTEAFF.

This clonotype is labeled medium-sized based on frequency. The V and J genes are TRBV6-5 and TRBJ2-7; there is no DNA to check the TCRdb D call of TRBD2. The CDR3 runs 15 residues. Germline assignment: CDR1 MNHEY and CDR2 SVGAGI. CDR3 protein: CASTDSYAGSYEQYF.

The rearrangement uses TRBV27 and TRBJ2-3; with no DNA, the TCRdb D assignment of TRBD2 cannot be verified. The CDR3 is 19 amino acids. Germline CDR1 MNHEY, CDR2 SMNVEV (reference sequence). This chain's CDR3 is CASRSLKQRESQHTDTQYF.

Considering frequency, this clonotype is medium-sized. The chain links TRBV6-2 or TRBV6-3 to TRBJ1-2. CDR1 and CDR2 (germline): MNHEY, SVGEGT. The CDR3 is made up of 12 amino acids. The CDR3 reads CASTDLHYGYTF.

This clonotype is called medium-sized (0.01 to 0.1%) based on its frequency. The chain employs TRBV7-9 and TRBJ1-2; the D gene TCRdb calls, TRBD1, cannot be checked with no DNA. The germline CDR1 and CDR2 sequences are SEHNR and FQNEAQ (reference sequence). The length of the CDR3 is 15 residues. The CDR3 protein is CASSLYRVIGYGYTF. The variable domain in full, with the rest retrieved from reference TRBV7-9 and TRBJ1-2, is DTGVSQNPRHKITKRGQNVTFRCDPISEHNRLYWYRQTLGQGPEFLTYFQNEAQLEKSRLLSDRFSAERPKGSFSTLEIQRTEQGDSAMYLCASSLYRVIGYGYTFGSGTRLTVV.

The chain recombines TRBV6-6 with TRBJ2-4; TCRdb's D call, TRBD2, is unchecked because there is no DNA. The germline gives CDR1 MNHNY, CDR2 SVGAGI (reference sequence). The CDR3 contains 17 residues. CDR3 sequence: CASSYPSMEGAKNIQYF.

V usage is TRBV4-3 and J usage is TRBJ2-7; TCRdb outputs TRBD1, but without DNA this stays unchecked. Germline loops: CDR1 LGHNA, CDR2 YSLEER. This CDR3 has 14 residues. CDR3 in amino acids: CASSQYRGSYEQYF.

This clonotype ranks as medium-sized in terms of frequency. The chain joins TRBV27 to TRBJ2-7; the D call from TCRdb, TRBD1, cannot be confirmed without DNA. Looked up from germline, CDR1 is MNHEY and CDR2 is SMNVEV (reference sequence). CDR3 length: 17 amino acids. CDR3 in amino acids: CASSRLAIAGQGHEQYF.

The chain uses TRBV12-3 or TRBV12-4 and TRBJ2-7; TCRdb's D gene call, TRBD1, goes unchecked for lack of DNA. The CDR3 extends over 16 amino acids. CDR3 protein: CASSPGRDRGQYEQYF.

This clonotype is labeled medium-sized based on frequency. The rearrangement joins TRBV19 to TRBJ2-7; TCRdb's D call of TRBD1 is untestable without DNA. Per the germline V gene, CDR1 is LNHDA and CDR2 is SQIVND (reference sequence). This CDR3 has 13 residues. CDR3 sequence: CASSPDRNYEQYF.

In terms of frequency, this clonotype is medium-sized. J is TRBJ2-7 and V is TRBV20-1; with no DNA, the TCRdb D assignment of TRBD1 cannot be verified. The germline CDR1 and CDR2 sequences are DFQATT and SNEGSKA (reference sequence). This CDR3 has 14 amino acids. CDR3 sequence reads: CSVFHRRTSYEQYF.